Below, 29 T cell receptor beta chains from the same sample are listed, as sequenced in a study of T cell repertoires in cytomegalovirus infection. Using its own MiXCR run on the reads, TCRdb lists one record per CDR3 protein. Of about 160,000 distinct CDR3 sequences listed, roughly 22% are singletons. The antigens for these receptors are not known. The sample in question was CD8+ T cells from cultured PBMCs, obtained from culture after CMV antigen stimulation. Receptors originate from a human donor in good health (CMV status not recorded). Some clones in this sample may be carry-over from other donors' samples.

This clonotype has a handful of counts. The rearrangement links TRBV7-2 to TRBJ1-2; D is perhaps TRBD1 (5 bases). This CDR3 is built from 14 residues. Between the trimmed V and J ends, which lost 5 bases and 6 bases, there was a span of 16 bases. CDR1 is SGHTA, CDR2 FQGNSA, per germline. In DNA, the CDR3 is TGTGCCAGCAGCCCCCGGGTGGGGGAGAATGGCTACACCTTC. Its translation is CASSPRVGENGYTF.

J is TRBJ2-1 and V is TRBV28; TRBD1 might be the D (6 bases). This CDR3 comprises 12 residues. V lost 3 bases and J 11 bases, leaving 11 bases between the germline ends. Germline CDR1 reads MDHEN; CDR2 reads SYDVKM. The CDR3 loop is CASSFPGTQQFF. In DNA, the CDR3 is TGTGCCAGCAGTTTCCCCGGGACACAGCAGTTCTTC.

This clonotype was seen just once. This chain links TRBV6-2 or TRBV6-3 with TRBJ1-1, with D unclear. The germline V gene has CDR1 MNHEY and CDR2 SVGEGT. This CDR3 comprises 13 residues. Trimming removed 6 bases from V and 4 bases from J, with 12 bases in between. CDR3 sequence reads: CASRAGPITEAFF. The CDR3, as DNA: TGTGCCAGCAGAGCCGGGCCTATCACTGAAGCTTTCTTT.

This clonotype has more than one count but fewer than ten. The J gene is TRBJ2-7, the V gene TRBV6-2 or TRBV6-3; possible D gene TRBD2, 6 bases. The length of the CDR3 is 14 residues. Looked up from germline, CDR1 is MNHEY and CDR2 is SVGEGT. The V and J ends lost 2 bases and 1 base respectively, with 9 bases between them. The CDR3: CASSYGRGSYEQYF. DNA for the CDR3: TGTGCCAGCAGTTACGGGCGGGGATCCTACGAGCAGTACTTC.

The chain recombines TRBV12-3 or TRBV12-4 with TRBJ1-1; 10 nucleotides agree with TRBD1. J was trimmed by 3 bases and V by 3 bases; bases with no gene match: 10. This CDR3 is built from 17 residues. The CDR3 DNA reads TGTGCCAGCAGTTTGGGGACAGGGGTTGGTGTCTACACTGAAGCTTTCTTT. It yields the protein CASSLGTGVGVYTEAFF.

This clonotype was picked up many times. This chain uses TRBV12-3 or TRBV12-4 with TRBJ1-1; the D is unclear. V dropped 6 bases and J dropped 4 bases, with 15 bases sitting between them. The CDR3 contains 14 residues. Here the CDR3 DNA reads TGTGCCAGCAGCCTAGGTGGATATCGCACTGAAGCTTTCTTT. The encoded protein is CASSLGGYRTEAFF.

The DNA of the CDR3 is TGTGCCAGCAGGAAGACGGGGACTAGCGGTTTCAATGAGCAGTTCTTC. Its translation is CASRKTGTSGFNEQFF. The chain carries TRBV6-2 or TRBV6-3 and TRBJ2-1; 11 bases are shared with TRBD2. V shed 6 bases, J shed 6 bases, and the junction held 10 bases outside the gene matches. The CDR3 contains 16 residues. Germline V gene data show CDR1 as MNHEY and CDR2 as SVGEGT.

This clonotype has a handful of counts. The chain combines TRBV12-3 or TRBV12-4 with TRBJ2-2, with D possibly TRBD1 on 5 matching bases. The CDR3 is 15 amino acids. Trimming removed 6 bases at V and 4 bases at J, with 15 bases between. For the CDR3, the DNA is TGTGCCAGCAGCCCCAGACCAGGGTTCACCGGGGAGCTGTTTTTT. Its protein product is CASSPRPGFTGELFF.

In this sample, this clonotype turned up a few times. The CDR3 DNA sequence: TGTGCCAGTAGTATAAAAGTGAACACCGGGGAGCTGTTTTTT. It translates to CASSIKVNTGELFF. This chain joins TRBV19 and TRBJ2-2, with unresolved D. The CDR3 is 14 residues long. Per the germline V gene, CDR1 is LNHDA and CDR2 is SQIVND (reference sequence). V lost 2 bases and J 1 base, leaving 5 bases between the germline ends.

V gene TRBV9 combines with J gene TRBJ1-1; D not certain. The germline V gene encodes CDR1 SGDLS and CDR2 YYNGEE. Trimming took 3 bases from V and 2 from J, leaving 8 bases between them. The CDR3 consists of 13 residues. The CDR3: CASSESVNTEAFF. The CDR3 DNA reads TGTGCCAGCAGCGAGTCCGTAAACACTGAAGCTTTCTTT.

The chain has TRBV12-3 or TRBV12-4 and TRBJ2-7; D is ambiguous. V lost 5 bases to trimming and J lost 1 base, with 6 bases between them. The length of the CDR3 is 12 residues. As DNA, the CDR3 is TGTGCCAGCAGTGCGGAGTCCTACGAGCAGTACTTC. This sequence encodes CASSAESYEQYF.

This clonotype was counted only a few times. The chain uses TRBV7-8 and TRBJ2-1; 11 bases line up with TRBD2. This CDR3 has 17 amino acids. The V and J ends lost 5 bases and 8 bases, in that order; junction bases with no gene match: 14. The germline V gene encodes CDR1 SGHVS and CDR2 FQNEAQ. The CDR3 region has the DNA TGTGCCAGCAGCCCGACGCGACTAGCGGGGTCTGGGGATGAGCAGTTCTTC. Its protein is CASSPTRLAGSGDEQFF.

This rearrangement joins TRBV7-2 to TRBJ2-2; D may be TRBD1 (6 bases). CDR3 length: 15 amino acids. Germline V gives CDR1 SGHTA, CDR2 FQGNSA. Trimming removed 5 bases from V and 5 bases from J, with 15 bases in between. The CDR3 region is CASSPLRRGTGELFF. CDR3 sequence (DNA): TGTGCCAGCAGCCCACTCCGCAGGGGTACCGGGGAGCTGTTTTTT.

This clonotype was counted only a few times. This chain uses TRBV23-1 with TRBJ1-2; no clear D. TRBV23-1 is annotated as an ORF whose role is uncertain. The CDR3 covers 15 residues. The V end was cut by 6 bases, the J end by 2 bases, with 16 bases between. CDR3 protein: CASSQNWDRNYGYTF. The CDR3, as DNA: TGCGCCAGCAGCCAGAACTGGGATCGGAACTATGGCTACACCTTC.

This clonotype appeared a few times. The V call is TRBV4-3, the J call TRBJ1-1; perhaps TRBD1 as D (6 bases). Trimming left V 5 bases short and J 1 base short, with 8 bases between. Germline values: CDR1 LGHNA, CDR2 YSLEER. This CDR3 region has 13 residues. CDR3 in DNA: TGCGCCAGCAGCAAAGGGGGGAACACTGAAGCTTTCTTT. Translating gives CASSKGGNTEAFF.

Only a few counts were recorded for this clonotype. This chain connects TRBV9 to TRBJ2-2, with D perhaps matching TRBD1 (6 bases). The CDR3 has 17 amino acids. The V end was cut by 4 bases, the J end by 0 bases, with 16 bases between. Germline CDR1 SGDLS, CDR2 YYNGEE. The CDR3 sequence is CASSSPGRTANTGELFF. CDR3 DNA sequence: TGTGCCAGCAGCTCCCCCGGCCGGACAGCGAACACCGGGGAGCTGTTTTTT.

The chain links TRBV12-5 to TRBJ2-7, with 10 bases aligning to TRBD2. This CDR3 is built from 15 residues. The J segment lost 0 bases and the V segment lost 3 bases, leaving 2 bases of the junction unmatched. The germline CDR1 and CDR2 sequences are LGHNT and FRNRAP. This chain's CDR3 is CASGFTSGVSYEQYF. CDR3 DNA: TGTGCTAGTGGTTTCACTAGCGGGGTCTCCTACGAGCAGTACTTC.

This clonotype was detected a few times. J is TRBJ2-5 and V is TRBV20-1, with D possibly matching TRBD1 (5 bases). With 0 bases removed from V and 7 bases from J, the gap between germline ends came to 18 bases. The CDR3 has 15 residues. From germline, CDR1 is DFQATT and CDR2 SNEGSKA (reference sequence). The CDR3 nucleotides read TGCAGTGCTAGAGATAGGGGTCCCACCGCTTGGACCCAGTACTTC. Translation: CSARDRGPTAWTQYF.

J is TRBJ2-5 and V is TRBV28; tentatively, D is TRBD1 or TRBD2 (5 bases each). V gave up 8 bases and J gave up 4 bases, with 17 bases separating them. Germline lookup yields CDR1 MDHEN and CDR2 SYDVKM. The CDR3 covers 14 residues. This CDR3 is CASHRDLRPETQYF. The CDR3, as DNA: TGTGCCAGCCACCGGGACCTAAGGCCAGAGACCCAGTACTTC.

CDR3 sequence: CASSSIERGYTF. CDR3 bases: TGTGCCAGCAGCAGCATCGAGCGTGGCTACACCTTC. V is TRBV7-9 and J is TRBJ1-2; D gene uncertain. Trimming took off 5 bases at V and 7 bases at J, with 11 bases between the two ends. The CDR3 totals 12 residues. Germline V gives CDR1 SEHNR, CDR2 FQNEAQ (reference sequence).

The rearrangement joins TRBV24-1 to TRBJ2-7, with D perhaps TRBD1 (6 bases). The CDR3 contains 13 residues. Germline lookup yields CDR1 KGHDR and CDR2 SFDVKD. V lost 5 bases and J 3 bases, leaving 10 bases between the germline ends. CDR3 coding DNA: TGTGCCACCAGTGTCAAGGGACACTACGAGCAGTACTTC. As protein: CATSVKGHYEQYF.

The chain is built from TRBV7-6 and TRBJ2-5, with 15 bases lining up with TRBD2. CDR1 and CDR2 (germline): SGHVS, FNYEAQ. Unmatched junction bases numbered 2, after V lost 0 bases and J lost 0 bases. The CDR3 length is 18 residues. The CDR3: CASSLAGTSGGYQETQYF. The CDR3 bases are TGTGCCAGCAGCTTAGCCGGGACTAGCGGGGGGTACCAAGAGACCCAGTACTTC.

This clonotype occurred many times. This chain uses TRBV12-3 or TRBV12-4 with TRBJ2-5, with 9 bases identical to TRBD1. V gave up 0 bases and J gave up 4 bases; unmatched junction bases: 12. The CDR3 runs to 18 residues. CDR3 in amino acids: CASSLAGDRVGLRETQYF. CDR3 coding DNA: TGTGCCAGCAGTTTAGCGGGGGACAGGGTAGGTCTTCGAGAGACCCAGTACTTC.

The gene calls are TRBV7-9 and TRBJ1-3; 10 bases match TRBD1. After removal of 5 bases from V and 8 bases from J, the junction contained 12 bases not matched to a gene. This CDR3 has 16 residues. Looked up from germline, CDR1 is SEHNR and CDR2 is FQNEAQ (reference sequence). CDR3 nucleotides: TGTGCCAGCAGCGGCCGGGACAGGGGAGCCAGGGACACCATATATTTT. Translation gives CASSGRDRGARDTIYF.

The rearrangement joins TRBV4-3 to TRBJ2-5, with D maybe TRBD1 (6 bases). This CDR3 contains 15 residues. Trimming took 0 bases from V and 5 from J, leaving 13 bases between them. CDR1 is LGHNA, CDR2 YSLEER, per germline. The CDR3 DNA is TGCGCCAGCAGCCAAGATGGCTACAGGGACGAGACCCAGTACTTC. Translation gives CASSQDGYRDETQYF.

This clonotype appeared a few times. The junction differs from germline at one of its ends, possibly a read error. The chain recombines TRBV7-2 with TRBJ2-6, with a tentative D call TRBD1 (5 bases). Germline CDR1 and CDR2: SGHTA and FQGNSA. CDR3 length: 16 residues. The CDR3 spells CASSPYKSSGANVLTF. Written as DNA, the CDR3 is TGTGCCAGCAGCCCTTACAAGTCCTCTGGGGCCAACGTTCTGACTTTC.

This clonotype was detected only a few times. V and J are TRBV7-6 and TRBJ2-1, with D unresolved. Germline CDR1 reads SGHVS; CDR2 reads FNYEAQ. This CDR3 contains 17 residues. V lost 3 bases, J lost 3 bases, and 18 bases lay in between. Written as DNA, the CDR3 is TGTGCCAGCAGCTTGGCAGAGCAGGATTTCTTCTACAATGAGCAGTTCTTC. This gives the protein CASSLAEQDFFYNEQFF. Complete variable domain (other parts from reference TRBV7-6 and TRBJ2-1): GAGVSQSPRYKVTKRGQDVALRCDPISGHVSLYWYRQALGQGPEFLTYFNYEAQQDKSGLPNDRFSAERPEGSISTLTIQRTEQRDSAMYRCASSLAEQDFFYNEQFFGPGTRLTVL.

This clonotype was seen repeatedly, ten times or more. The gene calls are TRBV6-5 and TRBJ1-5; 7 nucleotides match TRBD1. The CDR3 covers 15 residues. Trimming at V came to 6 bases and at J to 0 bases, leaving 5 bases not matched to a gene. CDR1 is MNHEY and CDR2 is SVGAGI in the germline V gene. The CDR3: CASRPGGYSNQPQHF. Here the CDR3 DNA reads TGTGCCAGCAGGCCAGGGGGATATAGCAATCAGCCCCAGCATTTT.

In this sample, this clonotype turned up a few times. The chain joins TRBV25-1 to TRBJ2-1; TRBD1 is a possible D gene (6 bases). CDR3 length: 13 residues. The germline gives CDR1 MGHDK, CDR2 SYGVNS. With 5 bases removed from V and 6 bases from J, the gap between germline ends came to 11 bases. The CDR3 protein is CASSRGSLNEQFF. As DNA, the CDR3 is TGTGCCAGCAGTAGGGGGAGTCTCAATGAGCAGTTCTTC. The complete variable domain, with remaining parts taken from reference TRBV25-1 and TRBJ2-1, reads EADIYQTPRYLVIGTGKKITLECSQTMGHDKMYWYQQDPGMELHLIHYSYGVNSTEKGDLSSESTVSRIRTEHFPLTLESARPSHTSQYLCASSRGSLNEQFFGPGTRLTVL.